A selection of T cell receptor beta chains follows, all from one sample in a study of blood T cell repertoires in COVID-19. Using immunoSEQ multiplex PCR, the repertoire was profiled, and TCRdb retains in-frame clones only, with some absent. The sample records about 74,000 clones, approximately 80% being singletons. The sample comprised peripheral blood. The receptors come from a human donor in a cohort sampled during active COVID-19. The CDR3 runs from the conserved cysteine through the conserved F or W.

j_call v_call cdr3_aa
TRBJ2-2 TRBV6-6 CASIRAGQGITGELFF
TRBJ1-1 TRBV5-5 CASALLAPGKGLNTEAFF
TRBJ1-2 TRBV7-9 CASSTPGQGASDGYTF
TRBJ1-4 TRBV4-2 CASSQDPGADEKLFF
TRBJ1-3 TRBV6-5 CASSANLISGNTIYF
TRBJ1-4 TRBV6-1 CASSETGSNEKLFF
TRBJ2-2 TRBV5-6 CASSLAAGYTGELFF
TRBJ2-1 TRBV5-4 CASSLRWGSGGSYNEQFF
TRBJ2-2 TRBV4-1 CASTSLGQTNTGELFF
TRBJ2-5 TRBV6-5 CASSYSGGYQETQYF
TRBJ2-3 TRBV20-1 CSASITRPTSGTTDTQYF
TRBJ1-1 TRBV19 CASWPSAGLNTEAFF
TRBJ2-7 TRBV18 CASSPRGLAGEKSHEQYF
TRBJ2-5 TRBV5-6 CASSLGRTSQETQYF
TRBJ2-7 TRBV5-4 CASSLDTGGPTAQYF
TRBJ1-5 TRBV6-1 CASSEGKLTRNQPQHF
TRBJ1-3 TRBV5-4 CASSPGGIGNTIYF
TRBJ2-7 TRBV1 CTTRGGAAYEQYF